Below are 16 T cell receptor beta chains sequenced from a single sample in a study of OX40 agonist ivuxolimab in advanced cancers. The table came from immunoSEQ multiplex PCR; TCRdb's copy has only in-frame clones and leaves some out. Counted here are around 77,000 clones, roughly 86% occurring once; the ten biggest clones make up 2% to 3%. The sample in question was CD4+ or CD8+ T cells sorted from blood, obtained in a trial of the OX40 agonist ivuxolimab. The receptors derive from an adult with an advanced solid tumor such as melanoma, head and neck, liver or kidney cancer.

The chain carries TRBV2 and TRBJ2-5; no firm D call. CDR3 length equals 10 residues. Germline V gene sequence: CDR1 SNHLY, CDR2 FYNNEI. The V end was cut by 8 bases, the J end by 5 bases, with 6 bases between. The CDR3 spells CASRPETQYF. DNA for the CDR3: TGTGCCAGCCGACCGGAGACCCAGTACTTC.

The gene calls are TRBV7-2 and TRBJ1-5, with 7 bases aligning to TRBD1. CDR3 length equals 15 residues. Trimming removed 5 bases from V and 1 base from J; junction bases left unmatched: 5. CDR1 and CDR2 from the germline V gene are SGHTA and FQGNSA. The CDR3 loop is CASSPRQGSNQPQHF. The CDR3 DNA reads TGTGCCAGCAGCCCAAGACAGGGCAGCAATCAGCCCCAGCATTTT.

A single count supports this clone. The genes are TRBV7-9 and TRBJ1-2; the D gene is possibly TRBD1 (5 bases). The CDR3 is 14 residues long. Germline CDR1 SEHNR, CDR2 FQNEAQ (reference sequence). The V and J ends lost 6 bases and 4 bases respectively, with 15 bases between them. CDR3 amino acids: CASSGDLGAYGYTF. The CDR3 DNA reads as TGTGCCAGCAGTGGGGACCTGGGCGCCTATGGCTACACCTTC. The variable domain in full, with the rest retrieved from reference TRBV7-9 and TRBJ1-2, is DTGVSQNPRHKITKRGQNVTFRCDPISEHNRLYWYRQTLGQGPEFLTYFQNEAQLEKSRLLSDRFSAERPKGSFSTLEIQRTEQGDSAMYLCASSGDLGAYGYTFGSGTRLTVV.

By sample share, this clone is medium-sized. The rearrangement links TRBV6-5 to TRBJ1-2; unclear D gene. Trimming removed 5 bases at V and 8 bases at J, with 15 bases between. The CDR3 totals 13 residues. Germline values: CDR1 MNHEY, CDR2 SVGAGI. CDR3 amino acids: CASSLDRLGGYTF. The CDR3 coding sequence is TGTGCCAGCAGTCTCGACCGCCTTGGGGGCTACACCTTC.

The chain uses TRBV30 and TRBJ2-6; 7 bases fit TRBD1. With V trimmed by 3 bases and J by 0 bases, 8 bases remained unmatched. The CDR3 runs 17 residues. CDR1 and CDR2 (germline): GTSNPN, SVGIG (reference sequence). CDR3 loop: CAWRSGQAISGANVLTF. The CDR3 DNA sequence: TGTGCCTGGAGGAGTGGACAGGCCATCTCTGGGGCCAACGTCCTGACTTTC.

The gene calls are TRBV7-9 and TRBJ2-1, with 7 nucleotides matching TRBD1. Germline V gives CDR1 SEHNR, CDR2 FQNEAQ (reference sequence). This CDR3 spans 14 amino acids. J was trimmed by 4 bases and V by 5 bases; bases with no gene match: 5. The CDR3 nucleotides are TGTGCCAGCAGCCTGGGACAGAAATACAATGAGCAGTTCTTC. Amino acid sequence: CASSLGQKYNEQFF.

The CDR3 reads CASQSGTGKSLYGYTF. The CDR3 DNA reads TGCGCCAGCCAATCAGGGACAGGGAAGAGTTTATATGGCTACACCTTC. The gene calls are TRBV10-2 and TRBJ1-2, with 9 bases lining up with TRBD1. Germline CDR1 WSHSY, CDR2 SAAADI. The CDR3 extends over 16 amino acids. Germline trimming cut 8 bases from V and 5 bases from J; bases unmatched to any gene: 15.

The chain couples TRBV18 to TRBJ1-1; 10 bases map to TRBD1. From germline, CDR1 is KGHSH and CDR2 LQKENI. The CDR3 sequence is 15 residues long. Germline trimming cut 2 bases from V and 4 bases from J; bases unmatched to any gene: 4. CDR3 sequence: CASSPKGQGPTEAFF. The CDR3 coding sequence is TGTGCCAGCTCACCAAAGGGACAGGGGCCCACTGAAGCTTTCTTT. The entire variable domain, with the rest obtained from reference TRBV18 and TRBJ1-1, is as follows: NAGVMQNPRHLVRRRGQEARLRCSPMKGHSHVYWYRQLPEEGLKFMVYLQKENIIDESGMPKERFSAEFPKEGPSILRIQQVVRGDSAAYFCASSPKGQGPTEAFFGQGTRLTVV.

Here the CDR3 reads CASSLEWINEKLFF. The CDR3 DNA is TGTGCCAGCAGCCTCGAATGGATTAATGAAAAACTGTTTTTT. V gene TRBV7-8 combines with J gene TRBJ1-4; no firm D call. Germline CDR1 and CDR2: SGHVS and FQNEAQ. This CDR3 spans 14 amino acids. V was shortened by 5 bases and J by 4 bases, with 11 bases between the two germline ends.

The J gene is TRBJ1-1, the V gene TRBV7-9; the D gene is possibly TRBD1 (6 bases). V shed 1 base and J shed 9 bases, with 12 bases lying between them. This CDR3 contains 13 residues. CDR1 is SEHNR and CDR2 is FQNEAQ in the germline V gene (reference sequence). The CDR3 spells CASSLEGGRKAFF. The DNA of the CDR3 is TGTGCCAGCAGCTTAGAAGGGGGGAGAAAAGCTTTCTTT.

V gene TRBV27 combines with J gene TRBJ1-1; D is ambiguous. CDR1 MNHEY and CDR2 SMNVEV come from the germline V gene (reference sequence). V was clipped by 6 bases and J by 9 bases, with 17 bases between them. The CDR3 is 13 residues long. CDR3 in DNA: TGTGCCAGCAGCCCCTTGGACCTGGCAAAAGCTTTCTTT. It yields the protein CASSPLDLAKAFF.

As for this clone: Within the sample, other DNA sequences also encode this same CDR3. The chain has TRBV5-1 and TRBJ2-2, with unresolved D. The CDR3 loop spans 13 amino acids. With 0 bases removed from V and 4 bases from J, the gap between germline ends came to 4 bases. Germline lookup yields CDR1 SGHRS and CDR2 YFSETQ. CDR3 coding DNA: TGCGCCAGCAGCTTGGGGTCCACCGGGGAGCTGTTTTTT. Translating it yields CASSLGSTGELFF.

This clone showed up just once. The chain employs TRBV29-1 and TRBJ2-1; 8 bases fit TRBD2. The CDR3 sequence is 14 residues long. The trim removed 6 bases at V and 4 bases at J, leaving 8 bases unmatched. Germline V gives CDR1 SQVTM, CDR2 ANQGSEA. For the CDR3, the DNA is TGCAGCGTCGCGACTAGCGTAGCGTACAATGAGCAGTTCTTC. Translated: CSVATSVAYNEQFF.

V usage is TRBV7-9 and J usage is TRBJ1-1; TRBD1 agrees at 9 bases. In germline, CDR1 is SEHNR, CDR2 FQNEAQ (reference sequence). The CDR3 runs 16 residues. The J segment lost 1 base and the V segment lost 5 bases, leaving 8 bases of the junction unmatched. CDR3 DNA: TGTGCCAGCAGCCTGGGACAGGGACCGTGGAACACTGAAGCTTTCTTT. Residues: CASSLGQGPWNTEAFF.

The chain uses TRBV2 and TRBJ2-5, with 12 bases matching TRBD2. V shed 10 bases and J 5 bases; nucleotides not matched to a gene: 5. The CDR3 loop spans 13 amino acids. The V gene's germline CDR1 is SNHLY and CDR2 FYNNEI. CDR3 sequence: CATRLAGVETQYF. Written as DNA, the CDR3 is TGTGCCACCCGACTAGCGGGAGTGGAGACCCAGTACTTC.

V gene TRBV5-1 combines with J gene TRBJ1-5, with a tentative D call TRBD1 (6 bases). The CDR3 is made up of 14 amino acids. V dropped 0 bases and J dropped 7 bases, with 11 bases sitting between them. Germline CDR1 is SGHRS and CDR2 is YFSETQ. The CDR3 DNA is TGCGCCAGCAGCTTGGAGGCAGGGGAGCAGCCCCAGCATTTT. It encodes CASSLEAGEQPQHF.